This paragraph covers one TCR beta chain sequence. This clone's antigen is unknown. Taken from the germline V gene, the CDR1 and CDR2 loops are SGHAT and FQNNGV. From the cysteine up to the phenylalanine, the CDR3 has a length of 18 residues. Only the protein sequence is given. TCRdb records Illumina HiSeq 2000 as the sequencer. TCR beta cDNA libraries were prepared using 5'RACE template switching, which introduced a universal primer site and unique molecular identifiers. Synthesis of cDNA was primed from the TCR beta constant segment and was followed by two consecutive PCR amplification steps. The published analysis was carried out like this. MIGEC was used to demultiplex reads and group the reads by UMI, and MiTCR was used to assemble and quantify clonotypes. To exclude erroneous sequences, only TCR cDNA sequences supported by at least two reads were retained. The tcR package was used for downstream repertoire analysis, and clonotypes were matched between fractions using CDR3 nucleotide sequence together with V segment. VDJmatch was used to annotate antigen specificity against VDJdb, with one amino acid substitution allowed in CDR3. With the reads reprocessed by TCRdb, a single entry stands for each CDR3 protein sequence and no DNA is reported. The V and J calls were determined by TCRdb, not by the authors. The data table for this sample lists approximately 380,000 distinct CDR3 sequences. The ten largest clones capture 4% to 6.5% of the sample.

These data belong to a study of T cells expressing NK-cell markers (dated by TCRdb to the early 2020s). For the study in its entirety: About 8 donors provided sorted CD3+CD56+NKG2C+, CD3+CD56+NKG2C- and CD3+CD56-NKG2C+ T-cell subsets, whose TCR beta-chain repertoires were profiled. Seven of the eight sequenced donors were HCMV-seropositive and one was HCMV-seronegative. The study sequenced eight donors, all healthy volunteers chosen at random: three men and five women. The libraries were sequenced on Illumina HiSeq 2000/2500, MiSeq or NextSeq, producing 2 x 150 bp reads.

To determine HCMV serostatus, a commercial ELISA kit was used to detect HCMV-specific IgG in serum. Peripheral blood mononuclear cells were isolated from blood by Ficoll density gradient centrifugation. What the authors observed across the whole study: Those dominant clonotypes were again the most abundant among CD3+CD56-NKG2C+ cells in a handful of donors, at roughly 25-65%. Whether the expanded NKG2C-expressing T cell clones were specific for HCMV antigens was left unclear. In a handful of donors, the dominant CD3+CD56+NKG2C+ clonotypes ranked among the top 10 CD8+ clonotypes, making up about 1.0-8% of CD8+ T cells.

Material for sequencing was blood T cells: a sorted CD56 or NKG2C T cell subset, CD4+ or CD8+ T cells, or bulk PBMC T cells (not recorded which). The source is a man aged 18-70 years in good health. The chain is made from TRBV11-2 and TRBJ2-1; TCRdb lists TRBD1, though no DNA is available to test this call. The CDR3 sequence is CASSLWFSGGSVYNEQFF.